This is a list of T cell receptor beta chains from one sample in a study of blood T cell repertoires in COVID-19. Sequencing was performed with immunoSEQ multiplex PCR; in TCRdb, only in-frame clones are kept and a portion is missing. The table shows about 68,000 clones, with about four fifths occurring only once. Sequencing input: peripheral blood. The origin of the receptors is a woman aged 60 to 75 with acute or convalescent COVID-19. Both conserved end residues are part of each CDR3. The D gene is left open where the match is weak. Clone size is not always given. Where it is, it says once, few, many or a class for expanded clones.

>TRBV4-1|TRBD2|NA|TRBJ2-1
TGCGCCAGCAGCCAAGGCCCCGGGACTAGCGCTTCTAAGCAGTTCTTC
CASSQGPGTSASKQFF
>TRBV11-3|NA|NA|TRBJ2-3
TGTGCCAGCAGCGAGGGACTCGCTAACACAGATACGCAGTATTTT
CASSEGLANTDTQYF
>TRBV28|NA|NA|TRBJ1-2
TGTGCCAGCAGTTTACAGGGCGTATTAACCTATGGCTACACCTTC
CASSLQGVLTYGYTF
>TRBV12-3/TRBV12-4|NA|NA|TRBJ1-6
TGTGCCAGCAGACGGGATAATTCACCCCTCCACTTT
CASRRDNSPLHF
>TRBV16|TRBD1|NA|TRBJ1-5
TGTGCCAGCAGACCGGACAGGGGAGACCAGCCCCAGCATTTT
CASRPDRGDQPQHF
>TRBV5-1|NA|NA|TRBJ2-1
TGCGCCAGCAAGGTTAACAGTGACCACAATGAGCAGTTCTTC
CASKVNSDHNEQFF
>TRBV6-8|NA|NA|TRBJ1-4
TGTGCCAGCAGTTACTCTATCTACGGGAAAACTAATGAAAAACTGTTTTTT
CASSYSIYGKTNEKLFF
>TRBV5-1|TRBD1|NA|TRBJ1-1
TGCGCCAGCAGCCAGACAGGGATGAACACTGAAGCTTTCTTT
CASSQTGMNTEAFF
>TRBV11-2|NA|NA|TRBJ2-5
TGTGCCAGCAGCGCCCCCGGGACTTCACAAGAGACCCAGTACTTC
CASSAPGTSQETQYF
>TRBV4-3|NA|once|TRBJ2-2
TGCGCCAGCAGCCAAGATGAGTGGAGGGCGGCCGCCGGGGAGCTGTTTTTT
CASSQDEWRAAAGELFF
>TRBV18|TRBD1|NA|TRBJ2-4
TGTGCCAGCTCTCAGGGGGACATTCAGTACTTC
CASSQGDIQYF
>TRBV6-4|NA|NA|TRBJ2-3
TGTGCCAGCAGCGGGTTTGCTAGCACAGATACGCAGTATTTT
CASSGFASTDTQYF
>TRBV7-9|TRBD1|NA|TRBJ1-1
TGTGCCAGCAGCCCAGACAGGGCCGACACTGAAGCTTTCTTT
CASSPDRADTEAFF
>TRBV25-1|NA|once|TRBJ1-6
TGTGCCAGCTCTCTAACCGGGAGGCTTTCACCCCTCCACTTT
CASSLTGRLSPLHF
>TRBV7-9|NA|NA|TRBJ1-1
TGTGCCAGCAGCGCTAGTGGGGGGGGCACTGAAGCTTTCTTT
CASSASGGGTEAFF
>TRBV19|TRBD1|NA|TRBJ1-4
TGTGCCAGTAGTACAGACAGGGAAGCAAGGTTGGATGAAAAACTGTTTTTT
CASSTDREARLDEKLFF
>TRBV5-1|TRBD1|NA|TRBJ1-3
TGCGCCAGCAGCTTGAAGACAGGGGAAGGAAACACCATATATTTT
CASSLKTGEGNTIYF
>TRBV3-1/TRBV3-2|TRBD1|once|TRBJ1-2
TGTGCCAGCAGGGAACAGGGGGGGTATGGCTACACCTTC
CASREQGGYGYTF
>TRBV5-1|NA|once|TRBJ1-3
TGCGCCAGCAGCTCACAGGTGACTGGAAACACCATATATTTT
CASSSQVTGNTIYF
>TRBV12-3/TRBV12-4|TRBD1|once|TRBJ1-2
TGTGCCAGCAGTTTCGACAGGGGACGGGGCTACACCTTC
CASSFDRGRGYTF
>TRBV9|NA|NA|TRBJ2-3
TGTGCCAGCTCCAGCTACGGGGGCACAGATACGCAGTATTTT
CASSSYGGTDTQYF
>TRBV4-3|NA|few|TRBJ1-3
TGCGCCAGCAGCCAAGATCCGCCGGACAGCGGAAACACCATATATTTT
CASSQDPPDSGNTIYF
>TRBV12-3/TRBV12-4|NA|NA|TRBJ1-6
TGTGCCAGCAGGGGACAAACGAATTCACCCCTCCACTTT
CASRGQTNSPLHF
>TRBV27|NA|NA|TRBJ2-3
TGTGCCAGCAGTTTGTCGAACTTCCTTTCGGATACGCAGTATTTT
CASSLSNFLSDTQYF
>TRBV19|TRBD1|medium-sized|TRBJ1-6
TGTGCCAGTCAAACAGGGGGGAATTCACCCCTCCACTTT
CASQTGGNSPLHF
>TRBV5-1|NA|NA|TRBJ1-3
TGCGCCAGCAGCTTGGCCTCAGTTGGTGGAAACACCATATATTTT
CASSLASVGGNTIYF
>TRBV6-2/TRBV6-3|NA|NA|TRBJ1-2
TGTGCCAGCAGTTACCCGCGTGGAGAAGTTATGGTGGACTATGGCTACACCTTC
CASSYPRGEVMVDYGYTF
>TRBV5-1|NA|few|TRBJ1-1
TGCGCCAGCAGCTTACAGGGCCGTGAAACTGAAGCTTTCTTT
CASSLQGRETEAFF
>TRBV3-1/TRBV3-2|NA|NA|TRBJ1-4
TGTGCCAGCAGCCAGTCCGGGGTTAGAGAAAAACTGTTTTTT
CASSQSGVREKLFF
>TRBV5-1|NA|NA|TRBJ1-1
TGCGCCAGCACCTCGGGGGGGAGGACTGAAGCTTTCTTT
CASTSGGRTEAFF
>TRBV4-1|TRBD1|NA|TRBJ1-1
TGCGCCAGCAGCCAAGCCGGGACAGATCGGGACACTGAAGCTTTCTTT
CASSQAGTDRDTEAFF
>TRBV10-3|NA|NA|TRBJ2-3
TGTGCCCCACTCGGTGATACGCAGTATTTT
CAPLGDTQYF
>TRBV13|NA|NA|TRBJ1-1
TGTGCCAGCAGCTTAGGGACTGCGGGGGAAGCTTTCTTT
CASSLGTAGEAFF
>TRBV2|NA|NA|TRBJ2-5
TGTGCCAGCAAGACGGAGACGGAGACCCAGTACTTC
CASKTETETQYF
>TRBV7-2|TRBD2|once|TRBJ2-7
TGTGCCAGCAGCTCCATTAGCGGGGGGGCCTCCTACGAGCAGTACTTC
CASSSISGGASYEQYF
>TRBV19|NA|NA|TRBJ1-1
TGTGCCAGTACCAGGTCCGGGAGACGGACTGAAGCTTTCTTT
CASTRSGRRTEAFF
>TRBV27|TRBD2|NA|TRBJ2-1
TGTGCCAGCAGTTTCCGGGGGGGCCAGGGGAATGAGCAGTTCTTC
CASSFRGGQGNEQFF
>TRBV5-4|NA|NA|TRBJ2-2
TGTGCCAGCAGCTTACAAGGGGTCACCGGGGAGCTGTTTTTT
CASSLQGVTGELFF
>TRBV9|NA|NA|TRBJ2-2
TGTGCCAGCAGCGAAGCGGCTAGCCGGACCGGGGAGCTGTTTTTT
CASSEAASRTGELFF
>TRBV13|TRBD2|once|TRBJ2-7
TGTGCCAGCAGCTTTAGCGGGGGGCCTTCCTACGAGCAGTACTTC
CASSFSGGPSYEQYF
>TRBV5-1|TRBD2|NA|TRBJ2-7
TGCGCCAGCTACCATAGCGGGGCGCCCTACGAGCAGTACTTC
CASYHSGAPYEQYF
>TRBV28|NA|NA|TRBJ2-5
TGTGCCAGCAGTTGGGATTCGGCAGGGGAAGCCCAAGAGACCCAGTACTTC
CASSWDSAGEAQETQYF
>TRBV7-9|NA|NA|TRBJ2-5
TGTGCCAGCAGCTCCGACCGGGGTTTTCCTCGGGAAGAGACCCAGTACTTC
CASSSDRGFPREETQYF
>TRBV27|NA|NA|TRBJ2-7
TGTGCCAGCAGTCCTAGCAGGAGGACCTACGAGCAGTACTTC
CASSPSRRTYEQYF
>TRBV7-6|TRBD1|NA|TRBJ1-5
TGTGCCAGCAGCTCCCAGAACAGGGGAGCCAGCAATCAGCCCCAGCATTTT
CASSSQNRGASNQPQHF
>TRBV18|TRBD2|NA|TRBJ2-1
TGTGCCAGCTCACCAATATCGGGGGGGACCCTCAATGAGCAGTTCTTC
CASSPISGGTLNEQFF
>TRBV9|NA|NA|TRBJ1-1
TGTGCCAGCAGCGTAGTAGGGGACACTGAAGCTTTCTTT
CASSVVGDTEAFF
>TRBV2|NA|NA|TRBJ2-7
TGTGCCAGCAGAGCCTCAGGTTACGAGCAGTACTTC
CASRASGYEQYF
>TRBV5-5|NA|few|TRBJ1-2
TGTGCCAGCAGCTTAGATATCCCGGGTGGCTACACCTTC
CASSLDIPGGYTF
>TRBV6-5|NA|few|TRBJ2-3
TGTGCCAGCTTGGAGGGGAGTACAGATACGCAGTATTTT
CASLEGSTDTQYF